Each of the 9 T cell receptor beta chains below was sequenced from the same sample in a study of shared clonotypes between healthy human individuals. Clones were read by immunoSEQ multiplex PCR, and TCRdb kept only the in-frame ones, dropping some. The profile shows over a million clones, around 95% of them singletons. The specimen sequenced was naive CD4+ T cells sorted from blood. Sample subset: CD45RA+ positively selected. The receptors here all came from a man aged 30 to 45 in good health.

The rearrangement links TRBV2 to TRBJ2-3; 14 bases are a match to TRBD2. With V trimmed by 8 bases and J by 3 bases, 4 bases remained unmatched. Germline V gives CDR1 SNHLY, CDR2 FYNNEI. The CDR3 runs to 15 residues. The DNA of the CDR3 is TGTGCCAGCTCGGGACTAGCGGGAGCAACAGATACGCAGTATTTT. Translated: CASSGLAGATDTQYF.

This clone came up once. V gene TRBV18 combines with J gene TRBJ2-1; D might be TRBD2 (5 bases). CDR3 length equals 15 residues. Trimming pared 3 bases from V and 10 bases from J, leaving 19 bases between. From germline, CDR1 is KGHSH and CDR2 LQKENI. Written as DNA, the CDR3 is TGTGCCAGCTCACCCTCCTTGGACTTACTTAGGGAGCAGTTCTTC. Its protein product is CASSPSLDLLREQFF.

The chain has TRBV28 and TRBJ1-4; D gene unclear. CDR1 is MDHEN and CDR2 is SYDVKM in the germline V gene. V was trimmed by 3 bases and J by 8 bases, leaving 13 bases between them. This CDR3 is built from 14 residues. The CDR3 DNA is TGTGCCAGCAGTTTCCGACGGTTGAGCGAAAAACTGTTTTTT. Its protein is CASSFRRLSEKLFF.

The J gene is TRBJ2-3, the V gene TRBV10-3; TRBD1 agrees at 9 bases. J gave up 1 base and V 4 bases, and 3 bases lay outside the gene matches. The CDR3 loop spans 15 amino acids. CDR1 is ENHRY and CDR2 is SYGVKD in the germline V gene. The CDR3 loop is CAISGGQGGTDTQYF. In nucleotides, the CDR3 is TGTGCCATCAGTGGGGGACAGGGTGGCACAGATACGCAGTATTTT.

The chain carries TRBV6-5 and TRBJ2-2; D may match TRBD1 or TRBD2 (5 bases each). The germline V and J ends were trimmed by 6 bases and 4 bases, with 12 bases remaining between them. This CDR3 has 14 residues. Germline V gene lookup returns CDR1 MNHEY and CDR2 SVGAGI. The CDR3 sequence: CASSPRGPTGELFF. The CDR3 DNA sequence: TGTGCCAGCAGCCCACGGGGACCCACCGGGGAGCTGTTTTTT.

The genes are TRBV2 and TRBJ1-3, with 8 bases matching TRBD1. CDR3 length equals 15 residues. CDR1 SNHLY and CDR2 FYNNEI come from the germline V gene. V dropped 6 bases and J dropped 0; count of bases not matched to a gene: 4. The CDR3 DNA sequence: TGTGCCAGCAGCCCGGACAGGGACTCTGGAAACACCATATATTTT. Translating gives CASSPDRDSGNTIYF.

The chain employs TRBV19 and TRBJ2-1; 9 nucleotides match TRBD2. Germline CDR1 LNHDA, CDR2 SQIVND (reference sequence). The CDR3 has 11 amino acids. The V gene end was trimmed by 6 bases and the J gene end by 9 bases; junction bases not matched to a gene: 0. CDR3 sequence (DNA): TGTGCCAGTAGAGCGGGAGGTGAGCAGTTCTTC. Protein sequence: CASRAGGEQFF.

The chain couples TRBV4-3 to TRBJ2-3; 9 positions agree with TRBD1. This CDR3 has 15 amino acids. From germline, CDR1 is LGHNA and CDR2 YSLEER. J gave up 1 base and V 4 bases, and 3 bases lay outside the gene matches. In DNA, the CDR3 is TGCGCCAGCAGCCGGGACAGGGAGGGCACAGATACGCAGTATTTT. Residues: CASSRDREGTDTQYF.

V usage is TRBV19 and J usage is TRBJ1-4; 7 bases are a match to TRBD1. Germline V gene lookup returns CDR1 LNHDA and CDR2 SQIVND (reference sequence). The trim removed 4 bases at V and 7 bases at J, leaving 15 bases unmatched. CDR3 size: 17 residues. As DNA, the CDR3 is TGTGCCAGTAGTAGCCTCTACCCAGGGGGTGGGGGTGAAAAACTGTTTTTT. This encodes CASSSLYPGGGGEKLFF.